The source of this T cell receptor (beta chain) is a study of T-cell memory formation after mild COVID-19. Study-level points and caveats: CD4+ clones that contracted lay mainly in CM and EM; CD8+ ones lay in EMRA.

From 5'RACE with constant-segment primers came TCR alpha and TCR beta cDNA libraries that carried sample barcodes and UMIs. TCRdb independently ran MiXCR on the 5' RACE reads; one entry per CDR3 protein. The sample holds a few hundred thousand distinct CDR3 sequences, roughly 21% seen once. This clonotype has a count of ten or more. Its antigen is still unknown. The germline V gene encodes CDR1 SGHRS and CDR2 YFSETQ. There are 16 residues in the CDR3. V gave up 4 bases and J gave up 12 bases; unmatched junction bases: 14. V gene TRBV5-1 combines with J gene TRBJ2-1, with 12 positions matching TRBD2. The origin of this receptor is an adult woman who had mild COVID-19 (a few samples of this study predate the infection). Cell type and time point are not known. Sample: PBMCs or a T cell subset sorted from them (not recorded which). CDR3 loop: CASSTSSGGAFGSQFF. In nucleotides, the CDR3 is TGCGCCAGCAGCACCTCTAGCGGGGGGGCCTTCGGGTCGCAGTTCTTC.